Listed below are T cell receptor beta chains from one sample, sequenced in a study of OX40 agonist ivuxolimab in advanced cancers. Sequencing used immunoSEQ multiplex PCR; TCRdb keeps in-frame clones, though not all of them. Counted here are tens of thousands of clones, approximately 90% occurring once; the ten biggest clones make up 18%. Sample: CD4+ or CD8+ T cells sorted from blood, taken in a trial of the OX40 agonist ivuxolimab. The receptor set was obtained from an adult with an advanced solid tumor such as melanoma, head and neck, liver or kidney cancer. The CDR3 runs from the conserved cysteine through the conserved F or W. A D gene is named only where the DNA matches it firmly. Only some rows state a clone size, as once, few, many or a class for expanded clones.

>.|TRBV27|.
CASSLRGSYNEQFF
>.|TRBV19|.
CASSDTGLWDQPQHF
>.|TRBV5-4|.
CASSLEGLSYEQYF
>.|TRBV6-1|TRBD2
CASSTSVSYEQYF
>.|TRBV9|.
CASSAKTGKGPYNEQFF
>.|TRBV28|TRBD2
CASSRQRDWDTQYF
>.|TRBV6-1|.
CASKGGVQETQYF
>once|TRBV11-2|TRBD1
CASSPGGPADTQYF
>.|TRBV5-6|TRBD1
CASSWGTGGSYEQYF
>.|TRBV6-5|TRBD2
CASSLGLAGETDTQYF
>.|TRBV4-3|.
CASSQSWRDEQYF
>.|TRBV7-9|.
CASSAASDLENEQFF
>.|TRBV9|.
CASSPWDTPEEQYF
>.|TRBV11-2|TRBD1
CASSNTGTGGFYEQYF
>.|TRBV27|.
CASSLGAGAPNEKLFF
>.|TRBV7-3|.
CASSPDSYNEQFF
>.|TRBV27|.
CASSLGWGGGTEAFF
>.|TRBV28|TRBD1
CASSLAGTGYTNQPQHF
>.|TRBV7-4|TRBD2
CASSLDSGSYEQYF
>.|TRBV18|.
CASSDSNQPQHF
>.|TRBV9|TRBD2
CASSVDTSGIDEQFF
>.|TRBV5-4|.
CASGDFNEQFF
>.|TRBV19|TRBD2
CASRPGLVFHEQFF
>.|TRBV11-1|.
CASSLGQTNEQFF
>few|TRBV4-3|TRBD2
CASSYTSGYEQYF
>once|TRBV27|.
CASSLYPEMNTEAFF
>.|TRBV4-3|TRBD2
CASSQGVAGLVSNEQFF
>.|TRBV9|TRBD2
CASSTLAGGPETQYF
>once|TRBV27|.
CASSFRGGTYNEQFF
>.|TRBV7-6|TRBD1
CASSSRDRNVGGTDTQYF
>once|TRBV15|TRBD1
CATSREQGTYNEQFF
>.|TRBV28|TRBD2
CASSFPAGGLETQYF
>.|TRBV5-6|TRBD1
CASSSQGAIGPQHF
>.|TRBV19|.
CASSITDGSYEQYF
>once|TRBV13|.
CASSSQGNYEQYF
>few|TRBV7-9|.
CASSSSYYEQYF
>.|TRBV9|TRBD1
CASSVGTGDYEQYF
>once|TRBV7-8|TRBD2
CASSLGVAGDTQYF
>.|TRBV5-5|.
CASSGWGDEQYF
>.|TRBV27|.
CASFQGTGELFF
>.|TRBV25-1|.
CASSEIGRNNEQFF
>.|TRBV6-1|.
CASSEGSARLTDTQYF
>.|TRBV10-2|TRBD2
CASGRTSGSTDTQYF
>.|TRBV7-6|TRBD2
CASSPGLAGSQGDEQFF
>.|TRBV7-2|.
CASSLEGEGQNNEQFF
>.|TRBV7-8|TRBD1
CASSPSDRGIGGTDTQYF
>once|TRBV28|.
CASSLYREKVDEQFF
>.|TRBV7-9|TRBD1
CASSSSDRVRMNTEAFF
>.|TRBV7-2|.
CASSFLSEQYF
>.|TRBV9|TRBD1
CASSAGTANTEAFF
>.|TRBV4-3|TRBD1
CASSHAWKGRYRGTEAFF
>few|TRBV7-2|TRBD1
CASSRDPGQATNTEAFF
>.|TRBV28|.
CASSRTGGGNQPQHF
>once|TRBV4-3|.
CASSQDEDLYEQYF
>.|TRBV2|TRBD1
CASKVTGLSNQPQHF
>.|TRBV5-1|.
CASSEGYQETQYF
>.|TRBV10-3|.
CAISSTSGNTIYF
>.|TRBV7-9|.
CASSLGVMETQYF
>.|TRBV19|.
CASSYGLQSEQYF